These 9 T cell receptor beta chains were all obtained from the same sample, sequenced in a study of technical replicates of blood from a handful of donors. The assay was immunoSEQ multiplex PCR, and TCRdb's table has in-frame clones only and misses some. The sample holds nearly 80,000 clones; more than 85% are singletons and the top ten take less than 0.4%. Sequencing was done on a sample of T cells isolated from PBMCs. The source is a human donor in good health.

The chain has TRBV5-1 and TRBJ2-1, with a weak D call TRBD1 (6 bases). The CDR3 has 15 residues. Trimming pared 0 bases from V and 8 bases from J, leaving 15 bases between. CDR1 and CDR2 (germline): SGHRS, YFSETQ. The CDR3 sequence is CASSLAQGNSHEQFF. The CDR3 region has the DNA TGCGCCAGCAGCTTGGCTCAGGGGAACTCTCATGAGCAGTTCTTC.

This rearrangement joins TRBV29-1 to TRBJ2-3, with D maybe TRBD1 (5 bases). Trimming left V 2 bases short and J 1 base short, with 13 bases between. The CDR3 runs to 15 residues. Germline CDR1 and CDR2: SQVTM and ANQGSEA. CDR3 coding DNA: TGCAGCGTTGAATTGGGGCGCAGAGGCACAGATACGCAGTATTTT. This encodes CSVELGRRGTDTQYF.

J is TRBJ1-2 and V is TRBV5-1; 7 nucleotides align to TRBD1. The J segment lost 6 bases and the V segment lost 2 bases, leaving 7 bases of the junction unmatched. The germline CDR1 and CDR2 sequences are SGHRS and YFSETQ. This CDR3 has 14 amino acids. Here the CDR3 reads CASSLGGDPNGYTF. CDR3 nucleotide sequence: TGCGCCAGCAGCTTAGGGGGCGACCCTAATGGCTACACCTTC.

This sequence joins TRBV21-1 and TRBJ2-7; the D call in the table, TRBD1, was not verified against the DNA. TRBV21-1 constitutes a pseudogene. The CDR3 totals 14 residues. The CDR3 sequence is CAIPTGERGHEQYF. The CDR3 bases are TGTGCCATTCCCACAGGGGAGAGGGGCCACGAGCAGTACTTC.

The J gene is TRBJ2-3, the V gene TRBV18; D unclear. CDR3 length: 15 residues. Trimming took 3 bases from V and 1 from J, leaving 11 bases between them. Germline V lookup: CDR1 KGHSH, CDR2 LQKENI. The CDR3 nucleotides read TGTGCCAGCTCACCGGATCAAACAGGCACAGATACGCAGTATTTT. Amino acids: CASSPDQTGTDTQYF. The whole variable domain, remainder taken from reference TRBV18 and TRBJ2-3, is NAGVMQNPRHLVRRRGQEARLRCSPMKGHSHVYWYRQLPEEGLKFMVYLQKENIIDESGMPKERFSAEFPKEGPSILRIQQVVRGDSAAYFCASSPDQTGTDTQYFGPGTRLTVL.

This chain links TRBV7-2 with TRBJ1-5, with 8 bases matching TRBD1. Per germline, CDR1 SGHTA and CDR2 FQGNSA. V shed 3 bases, J shed 4 bases, and the junction held 5 bases outside the gene matches. CDR3 length equals 15 residues. The CDR3 region is CASSFLGTGNQPQHF. For the CDR3, the DNA is TGTGCCAGCAGCTTCTTAGGGACAGGAAATCAGCCCCAGCATTTT.

CDR3 amino acids: CASSLVMGRGTTDTQYF. The CDR3 bases are TGTGCCAGCAGCTTAGTCATGGGCCGGGGAACGACAGATACGCAGTATTTT. The rearrangement joins TRBV7-2 to TRBJ2-3, with D perhaps TRBD2 (5 bases). The CDR3 loop spans 17 amino acids. Trimming took off 1 base at V and 3 bases at J, with 17 bases between the two ends. Looked up from germline, CDR1 is SGHTA and CDR2 is FQGNSA.

The V call is TRBV11-3, the J call TRBJ2-1, with 12 bases fitting TRBD2. Unmatched junction bases numbered 5, after V lost 3 bases and J lost 8 bases. The germline V gene has CDR1 SGHNT and CDR2 YENEEA. The CDR3 consists of 15 residues. The CDR3 loop reads CASSFGLAGGDEQFF. CDR3 sequence (DNA): TGTGCCAGCAGCTTTGGGCTAGCGGGAGGGGATGAGCAGTTCTTC.

The chain couples TRBV7-3 to TRBJ2-6, with a weak D call TRBD1 (5 bases). V dropped 2 bases and J dropped 1 base, with 9 bases sitting between them. This CDR3 is built from 16 residues. Germline lookup yields CDR1 SGHTA and CDR2 FQGTGA. The chain's CDR3 is CASSLDSASGANVLTF. The CDR3 DNA sequence: TGTGCCAGCAGCTTAGACAGTGCTTCTGGGGCCAACGTCCTGACTTTC.